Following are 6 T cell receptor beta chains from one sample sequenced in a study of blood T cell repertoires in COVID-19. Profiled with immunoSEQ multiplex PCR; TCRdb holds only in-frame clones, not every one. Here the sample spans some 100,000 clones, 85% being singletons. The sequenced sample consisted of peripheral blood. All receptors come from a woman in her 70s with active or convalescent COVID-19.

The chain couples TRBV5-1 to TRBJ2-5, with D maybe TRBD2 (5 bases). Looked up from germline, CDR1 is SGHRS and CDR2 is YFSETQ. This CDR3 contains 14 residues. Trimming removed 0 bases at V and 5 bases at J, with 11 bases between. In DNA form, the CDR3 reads TGCGCCAGCAGCTTGGCGGGATTAGCGGAGACCCAGTACTTC. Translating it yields CASSLAGLAETQYF.

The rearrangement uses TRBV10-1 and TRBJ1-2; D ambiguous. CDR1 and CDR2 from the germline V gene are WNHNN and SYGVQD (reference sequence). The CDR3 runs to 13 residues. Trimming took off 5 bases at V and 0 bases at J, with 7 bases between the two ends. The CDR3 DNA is TGCGCCAGCAGTAGCGGGACTAACTATGGCTACACCTTC. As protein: CASSSGTNYGYTF.

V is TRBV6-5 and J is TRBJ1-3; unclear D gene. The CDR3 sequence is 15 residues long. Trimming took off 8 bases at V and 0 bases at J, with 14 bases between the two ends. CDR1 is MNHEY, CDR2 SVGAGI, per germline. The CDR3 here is CASGSQASSGNTIYF. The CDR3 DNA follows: TGTGCCAGCGGCAGTCAGGCAAGCTCTGGAAACACCATATATTTT.

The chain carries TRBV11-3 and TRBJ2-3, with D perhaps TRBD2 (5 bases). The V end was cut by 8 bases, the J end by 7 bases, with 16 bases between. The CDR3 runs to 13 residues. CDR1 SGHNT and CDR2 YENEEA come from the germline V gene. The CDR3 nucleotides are TGTGCCAGCCGGGAAGGCCCGGGCCATACGCAGTATTTT. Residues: CASREGPGHTQYF.

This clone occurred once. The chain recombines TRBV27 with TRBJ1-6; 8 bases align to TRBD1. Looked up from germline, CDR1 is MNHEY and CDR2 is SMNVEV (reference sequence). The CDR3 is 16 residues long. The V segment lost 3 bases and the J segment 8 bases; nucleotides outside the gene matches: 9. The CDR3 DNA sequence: TGTGCCAGCAGTTTGGACAGGGCAATTTCAGATTCACCCCTCCACTTT. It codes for CASSLDRAISDSPLHF.

CDR3: CASSPGTKGYEQYF. For the CDR3, the DNA is TGTGCCAGCTCACCCGGGACTAAGGGCTACGAGCAGTACTTC. The chain employs TRBV18 and TRBJ2-7; TRBD2 aligns across 7 bases. Trimming removed 3 bases from V and 3 bases from J; junction bases left unmatched: 5. The germline V gene has CDR1 KGHSH and CDR2 LQKENI. The CDR3 is 14 residues long. The variable domain in full, completed from reference TRBV18 and TRBJ2-7, reads NAGVMQNPRHLVRRRGQEARLRCSPMKGHSHVYWYRQLPEEGLKFMVYLQKENIIDESGMPKERFSAEFPKEGPSILRIQQVVRGDSAAYFCASSPGTKGYEQYFGPGTRLTVT.